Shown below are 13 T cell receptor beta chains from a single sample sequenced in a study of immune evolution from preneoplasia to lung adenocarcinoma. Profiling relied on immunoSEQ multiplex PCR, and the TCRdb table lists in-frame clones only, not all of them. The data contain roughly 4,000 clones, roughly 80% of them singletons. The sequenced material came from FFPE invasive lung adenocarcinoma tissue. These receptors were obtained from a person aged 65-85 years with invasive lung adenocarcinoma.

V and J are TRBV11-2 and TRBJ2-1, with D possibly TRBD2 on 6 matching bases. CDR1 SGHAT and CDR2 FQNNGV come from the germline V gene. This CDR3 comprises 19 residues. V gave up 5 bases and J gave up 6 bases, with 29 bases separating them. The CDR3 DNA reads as TGTGCCAGCAGCCATACCGTGTACCCAGGGCGGGAACGACGCAATGAGCAGTTCTTC. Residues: CASSHTVYPGRERRNEQFF.

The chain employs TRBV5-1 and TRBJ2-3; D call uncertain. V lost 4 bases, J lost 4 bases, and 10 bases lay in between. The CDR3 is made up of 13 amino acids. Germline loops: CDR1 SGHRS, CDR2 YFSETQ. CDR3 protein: CASSPTVPDTQYF. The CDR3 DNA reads TGCGCCAGCAGCCCCACAGTCCCAGATACGCAGTATTTT.

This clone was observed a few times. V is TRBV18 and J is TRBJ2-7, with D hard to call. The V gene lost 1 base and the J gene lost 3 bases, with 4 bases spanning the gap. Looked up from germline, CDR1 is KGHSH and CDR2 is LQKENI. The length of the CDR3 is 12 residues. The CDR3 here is CASSPQVYEQYF. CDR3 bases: TGTGCCAGCTCACCACAGGTCTACGAGCAGTACTTC.

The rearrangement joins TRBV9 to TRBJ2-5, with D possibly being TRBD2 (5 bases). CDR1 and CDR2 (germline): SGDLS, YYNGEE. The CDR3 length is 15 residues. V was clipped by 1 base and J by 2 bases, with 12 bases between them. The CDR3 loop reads CASSVTPRGQETQYF. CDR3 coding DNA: TGTGCCAGCAGCGTAACCCCCCGGGGACAAGAGACCCAGTACTTC.

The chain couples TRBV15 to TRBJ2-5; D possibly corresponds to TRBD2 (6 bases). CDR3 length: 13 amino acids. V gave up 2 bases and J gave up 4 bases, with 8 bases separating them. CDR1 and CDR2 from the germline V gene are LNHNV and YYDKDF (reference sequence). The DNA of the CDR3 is TGTGCCACCAGCAGATTCGGGGGAGAGACCCAGTACTTC. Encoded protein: CATSRFGGETQYF. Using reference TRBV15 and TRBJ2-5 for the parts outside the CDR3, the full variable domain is DAMVIQNPRYQVTQFGKPVTLSCSQTLNHNVMYWYQQKSSQAPKLLFHYYDKDFNNEADTPDNFQSRRPNTSFCFLDIRSPGLGDTAMYLCATSRFGGETQYFGPGTRLLVL.

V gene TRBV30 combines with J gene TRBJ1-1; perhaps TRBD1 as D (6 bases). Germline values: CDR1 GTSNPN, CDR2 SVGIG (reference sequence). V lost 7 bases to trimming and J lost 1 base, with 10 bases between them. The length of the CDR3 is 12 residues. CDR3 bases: TGTGCCTCTGGACAGAAGAACACTGAAGCTTTCTTT. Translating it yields CASGQKNTEAFF.

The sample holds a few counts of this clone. The CDR3 DNA follows: TGTGCCAGCAGCCACTGGGACGACTATGGCTACACCTTC. Translation gives CASSHWDDYGYTF. This rearrangement joins TRBV7-9 to TRBJ1-2; possible D gene TRBD1, 5 bases. Germline V gene sequence: CDR1 SEHNR, CDR2 FQNEAQ (reference sequence). The CDR3 loop spans 13 amino acids. Trimming stripped 5 bases from V and 3 bases from J, with 10 bases between.

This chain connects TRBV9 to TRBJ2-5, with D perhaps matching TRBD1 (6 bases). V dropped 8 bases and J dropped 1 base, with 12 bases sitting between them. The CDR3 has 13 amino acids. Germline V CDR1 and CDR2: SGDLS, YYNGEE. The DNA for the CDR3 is TGTGCCAGTTCAGGGGCCCTCCAAGAGACCCAGTACTTC. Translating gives CASSGALQETQYF. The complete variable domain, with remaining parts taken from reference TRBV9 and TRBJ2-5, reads DSGVTQTPKHLITATGQRVTLRCSPRSGDLSVYWYQQSLDQGLQFLIQYYNGEERAKGNILERFSAQQFPDLHSELNLSSLELGDSALYFCASSGALQETQYFGPGTRLLVL.

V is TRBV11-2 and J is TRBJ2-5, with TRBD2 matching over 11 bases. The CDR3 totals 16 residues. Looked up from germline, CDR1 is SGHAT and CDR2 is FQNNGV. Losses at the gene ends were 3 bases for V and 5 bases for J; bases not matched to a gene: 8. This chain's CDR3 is CASSLLAGGIAETQYF. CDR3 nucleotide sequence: TGTGCCAGCAGCTTGCTAGCGGGAGGTATTGCGGAGACCCAGTACTTC.

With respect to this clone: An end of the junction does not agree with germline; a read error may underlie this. The CDR3 region is CASSLASFTDTQYF. In nucleotides, the CDR3 is TGTGCTAGCAGCTTAGCGTCTTTCACAGATACGCAGTATTTT. The genes are TRBV7-7 and TRBJ2-3; D possibly corresponds to TRBD2 (5 bases). There are 14 residues in the CDR3. Germline assignment: CDR1 SSHAT and CDR2 FNYEAQ (reference sequence).

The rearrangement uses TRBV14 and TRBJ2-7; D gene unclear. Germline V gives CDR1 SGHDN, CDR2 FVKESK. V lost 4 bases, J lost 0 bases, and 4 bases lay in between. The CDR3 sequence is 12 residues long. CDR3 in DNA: TGTGCCAGCAGCCCAGTCTCCTACGAGCAGTACTTC. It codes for CASSPVSYEQYF.

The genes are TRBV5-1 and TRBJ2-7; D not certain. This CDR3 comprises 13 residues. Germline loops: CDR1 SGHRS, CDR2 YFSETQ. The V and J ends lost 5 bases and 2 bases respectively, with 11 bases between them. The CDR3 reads CASRVDGTYEQYF. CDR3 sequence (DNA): TGCGCCAGCAGAGTGGACGGAACCTACGAGCAGTACTTC.

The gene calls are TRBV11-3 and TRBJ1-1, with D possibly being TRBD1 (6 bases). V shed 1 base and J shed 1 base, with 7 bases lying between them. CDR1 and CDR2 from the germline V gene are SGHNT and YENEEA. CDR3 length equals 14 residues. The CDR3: CASSLGTANTEAFF. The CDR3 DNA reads TGTGCCAGCAGCTTAGGGACAGCGAACACTGAAGCTTTCTTT.